This passage covers 21 T cell receptor beta chains from one sample sequenced in a study of immune characterization of retroperitoneal liposarcoma. TCRdb processed the PCR reads anew with MiXCR; each CDR3 protein has one entry. Of several thousand distinct CDR3 sequences in the sample, 45% were seen once. Sequencing used tumor tissue. The source of these receptors is a male donor with retroperitoneal liposarcoma.

Remarks on this clonotype: Germline is not matched at one junction end, which may reflect a read error. The chain employs TRBV6-1 and TRBJ2-3; D gene unclear. The CDR3 covers 13 residues. The germline CDR1 and CDR2 sequences are MNHNS and SASEGT. The CDR3 nucleotides read TGTGCCAGCAGCGCCTCCCTTCACGAGACCCAGTACTTT. It codes for CASSASLHETQYF.

This clonotype is medium-sized (0.01 to 0.1%) in the sample. The chain recombines TRBV7-3 with TRBJ2-1, with 10 bases that match TRBD2. CDR1 is SGHTA and CDR2 is FQGTGA in the germline V gene. Losses at the gene ends were 2 bases for V and 7 bases for J; bases not matched to a gene: 5. The CDR3 runs to 15 residues. The CDR3 sequence is CASSLGAGGRNEQFF. For the CDR3, the DNA is TGTGCCAGCAGCTTAGGAGCGGGAGGGCGAAATGAGCAGTTCTTC.

This clonotype occurred a few times. One base away lies a much larger clone, so this may be a sequencing read error. This rearrangement joins TRBV28 to TRBJ2-5; no reliable D call. With the DNA end fitting TRBJ2-1 better, the J assignment may be wrong. Germline V gene sequence: CDR1 MDHEN, CDR2 SYDVKM. The CDR3 is 16 amino acids. The CDR3 nucleotides are TGTGCCAGCAGTCCCTCCAAAGGGCTTCGCCAAGAGACCCAGTTCTTC. It encodes CASSPSKGLRQETQFF.

This clonotype was seen at least ten times. V usage is TRBV6-4 and J usage is TRBJ2-1; D gene uncertain. The CDR3 has 12 amino acids. Germline V CDR1 and CDR2: MRHNA, SNTAGT. The germline V and J ends were trimmed by 3 bases and 8 bases, with 8 bases remaining between them. The CDR3 reads CASSEGSHEQFF. The DNA of the CDR3 is TGTGCCAGCAGTGAAGGCAGCCATGAGCAGTTCTTC.

As concerns this clonotype: A much more abundant neighbour one base away suggests this may be a read error. The CDR3 ends on some other residue instead of the conserved phenylalanine or tryptophan, so this is likely a read error. CDR3 DNA: TGTGCCGCAGGAGACTACGGCTCCTACGAGCAGTACTTA. Translating it yields CAAGDYGSYEQYL. The genes are TRBV6-1 and TRBJ2-5; D might be TRBD2 (5 bases). The end of the DNA fits TRBJ2-7 better, so the J call may be wrong. Germline V CDR1 and CDR2: MNHNS, SASEGT. The CDR3 runs 13 residues.

V usage is TRBV12-3 or TRBV12-4 and J usage is TRBJ2-1; D tentatively fits TRBD1 or TRBD2 (6 bases each). The CDR3 spans 14 residues. V was shortened by 5 bases and J by 10 bases, with 18 bases between the two germline ends. The CDR3 DNA reads TGTGCCAGCAGTAGGGGGACTGGCTCCTACGAGCAGTTCTTC. It specifies CASSRGTGSYEQFF.

In its sample, this clonotype is large. This chain uses TRBV7-3 with TRBJ2-1, with 10 positions matching TRBD2. This CDR3 is built from 13 residues. CDR1 and CDR2 (germline): SGHTA, FQGTGA. V shed 4 bases, J shed 13 bases, and the junction held 7 bases outside the gene matches. Here the CDR3 DNA reads TGTGCCAGCAGCTCTGGACTAGCGGAAGACCAGTTCTTC. Residues: CASSSGLAEDQFF.

This clonotype was seen only a few times. The chain couples TRBV6-1 to TRBJ2-1, with TRBD2 matching 15 bases. The junction had 4 bases not matched to a gene; V was cut back by 7 bases and J by 6 bases. Germline CDR1 is MNHNS and CDR2 is SASEGT. This CDR3 contains 15 residues. Written as DNA, the CDR3 is TGTGCCAGCAATCCGGGACTAGCGGGAGGCAATGAGCAGTTCTTC. Translation gives CASNPGLAGGNEQFF.

The gene calls are TRBV6-4 and TRBJ2-3, with D maybe TRBD2 (6 bases). This CDR3 has 13 amino acids. With 4 bases removed from V and 2 bases from J, the gap between germline ends came to 7 bases. Germline values: CDR1 MRHNA, CDR2 SNTAGT. In nucleotides, the CDR3 is TGTGCCAGCAGTGCGGGAGACACAGATACGCAGTATTTT. This sequence encodes CASSAGDTDTQYF.

This rearrangement joins TRBV6-6 to TRBJ2-1; no clear D gene. This CDR3 contains 13 residues. Per germline, CDR1 MNHNY and CDR2 SVGAGI (reference sequence). Deletions cut 0 bases from V and 8 bases from J, with 8 bases between. This chain's CDR3 is CASSYSPVDEQFF. In nucleotides, the CDR3 is TGTGCCAGCAGTTACTCGCCAGTTGATGAGCAGTTCTTC.

The CDR3: CASSLVPGGGGTDTQYF. CDR3 DNA: TGTGCCAGCAGCTTAGTCCCGGGGGGCGGAGGCACAGATACGCAGTATTTT. V gene TRBV7-2 combines with J gene TRBJ2-3; TRBD2 is a possible D gene (7 bases). This CDR3 region has 17 residues. Trimming left V 1 base short and J 1 base short, with 15 bases between. Germline V gene sequence: CDR1 SGHTA, CDR2 FQGNSA.

The rearrangement uses TRBV12-3 or TRBV12-4 and TRBJ2-1; TRBD2 matches 13 bases. V lost 6 bases, J lost 5 bases, and 4 bases stayed unmatched. The CDR3 contains 15 residues. The CDR3 spells CASRPTSGRNNEQFF. The CDR3 nucleotides read TGTGCCAGCAGGCCGACTAGCGGGAGGAACAATGAGCAGTTCTTC.

The chain carries TRBV6-1 and TRBJ2-1, with D maybe TRBD2 (7 bases). The CDR3 extends over 13 amino acids. Per the germline V gene, CDR1 is MNHNS and CDR2 is SASEGT. Deletions cut 5 bases from V and 7 bases from J, with 12 bases between. The CDR3 loop reads CASSQGRVNEQFF. CDR3 sequence (DNA): TGTGCCAGCAGTCAGGGGAGGGTTAATGAGCAGTTCTTC.

V is TRBV7-9 and J is TRBJ2-1; 10 bases line up with TRBD1. Germline V gene sequence: CDR1 SEHNR, CDR2 FQNEAQ (reference sequence). CDR3 size: 15 residues. V dropped 5 bases and J dropped 6; count of bases not matched to a gene: 7. The CDR3 nucleotides read TGTGCCAGCAGCACCGGGACAGGGGACACCAATGAGCAGTTCTTC. Translated: CASSTGTGDTNEQFF.

This chain joins TRBV5-6 and TRBJ2-2; D may be TRBD1 (5 bases). CDR3 length: 14 amino acids. Germline assignment: CDR1 SGHDT and CDR2 YYEEEE. Between the trimmed V and J ends, which lost 4 bases and 2 bases, there was a span of 9 bases. The CDR3 DNA reads as TGTGCCAGCAGCCCGGACATAAACACCGGGGAGCTGTTTTTT. Translating gives CASSPDINTGELFF.

This clonotype is termed medium-sized (0.01 to 0.1%). V gene TRBV6-1 combines with J gene TRBJ2-1; 12 bases fit TRBD2. The DNA matches TRBJ2-7 better at its end, which makes the J call doubtful. The CDR3 has 15 amino acids. Germline CDR1 is MNHNS and CDR2 is SASEGT. CDR3 protein: CASSKKPGLAGEQYF. CDR3 coding DNA: TGTGCCAGCAGCAAGAAACCGGGACTAGCGGGCGAGCAGTACTTC.

This clonotype is medium-sized (0.01 to 0.1%) within its sample. The CDR3: CASSPSGRLARFEQYF. As DNA, the CDR3 is TGTGCCAGCAGCCCCTCCGGGAGACTAGCTCGCTTCGAGCAGTACTTC. This rearrangement joins TRBV7-2 to TRBJ2-5, with 7 bases aligning to TRBD2. With the DNA end fitting TRBJ2-7 better, the J assignment may be wrong. The germline CDR1 and CDR2 sequences are SGHTA and FQGNSA. The length of the CDR3 is 16 residues.

In this sample, this clonotype is medium-sized (0.01 to 0.1%). The chain has TRBV7-8 and TRBJ2-1; 8 bases line up with TRBD2. The junction had 16 bases not matched to a gene; V was cut back by 5 bases and J by 10 bases. The germline V gene encodes CDR1 SGHVS and CDR2 FQNEAQ. The CDR3 runs 16 residues. The CDR3 coding sequence is TGTGCCAGCAGCCTAAACCCTAGCGGGCCATCCTACGAGCAGTTCTTC. The encoded protein is CASSLNPSGPSYEQFF.

The chain joins TRBV6-6 to TRBJ2-3; 11 nucleotides line up with TRBD1. The CDR3 length is 15 residues. CDR1 is MNHNY and CDR2 is SVGAGI in the germline V gene (reference sequence). The J segment lost 5 bases and the V segment lost 2 bases, leaving 3 bases of the junction unmatched. This CDR3 reads CASSYTGTGGDTQYF. The CDR3 nucleotides are TGTGCCAGCAGTTACACCGGGACAGGGGGAGATACGCAGTATTTT.

This clonotype was recorded only once. The chain has TRBV7-8 and TRBJ2-3; maybe TRBD1 (5 bases). In germline, CDR1 is SGHVS, CDR2 FQNEAQ. The CDR3 totals 16 residues. Trimming stripped 5 bases from V and 3 bases from J, with 18 bases between. This CDR3 is CASSGVAGLITDTQYF. In DNA, the CDR3 is TGTGCCAGCAGCGGCGTCGCAGGGCTTATAACAGATACGCAGTATTTT.

This clonotype has a handful of counts. The V call is TRBV6-1, the J call TRBJ1-1; D remains unclear. Germline assignment: CDR1 MNHNS and CDR2 SASEGT. This CDR3 spans 14 amino acids. V dropped 8 bases and J dropped 1 base, with 14 bases sitting between them. CDR3 in amino acids: CASPRTIENTEAFF. In nucleotides, the CDR3 is TGTGCCAGCCCGCGAACAATAGAGAACACTGAAGCTTTCTTT.